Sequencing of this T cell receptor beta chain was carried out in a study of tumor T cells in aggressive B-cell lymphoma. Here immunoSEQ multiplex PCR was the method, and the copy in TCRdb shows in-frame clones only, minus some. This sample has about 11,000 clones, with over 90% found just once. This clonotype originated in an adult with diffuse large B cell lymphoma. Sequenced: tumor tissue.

CDR3 bases: TGTGCCAGCAGCTCCGGACTAGCGGGAGAAGAGACCCAGTACTTC. It specifies CASSSGLAGEETQYF. The chain carries TRBV7-9 and TRBJ2-5; 13 nucleotides align to TRBD2. The CDR3 totals 15 residues. Germline V gives CDR1 SEHNR, CDR2 FQNEAQ (reference sequence). Trimming removed 4 bases from V and 3 bases from J; junction bases left unmatched: 2.